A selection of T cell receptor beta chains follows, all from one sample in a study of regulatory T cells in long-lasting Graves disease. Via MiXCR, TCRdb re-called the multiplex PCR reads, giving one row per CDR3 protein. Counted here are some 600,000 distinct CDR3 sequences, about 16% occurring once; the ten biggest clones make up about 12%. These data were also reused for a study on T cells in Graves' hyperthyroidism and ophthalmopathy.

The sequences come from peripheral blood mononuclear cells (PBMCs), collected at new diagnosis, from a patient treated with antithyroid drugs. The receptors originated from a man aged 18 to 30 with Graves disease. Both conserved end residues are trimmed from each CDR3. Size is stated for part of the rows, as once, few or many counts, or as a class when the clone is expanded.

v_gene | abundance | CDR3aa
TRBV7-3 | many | ASSAMDSSYEQY
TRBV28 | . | ASSSPGAENTEAF
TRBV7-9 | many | ASTSGEGRETQY
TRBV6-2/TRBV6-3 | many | ASSYPTSGIYEQY
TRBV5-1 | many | ASSIEGVRGLLGYT
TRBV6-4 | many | ASSADRRTEAF
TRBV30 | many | AWSLVTEAF
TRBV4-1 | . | ASSLSGVAETQY
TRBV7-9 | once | ASSLVGDFNEKLF
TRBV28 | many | ASSMDKRGAGPTEAF
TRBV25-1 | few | ASSDPGGGTRY
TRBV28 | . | ASSLGQGNEQL
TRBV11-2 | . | ASSLVLRGGEKLF
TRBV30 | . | AWNRQGRPNEKLF
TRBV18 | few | ASSPAGKGQGVTEAF
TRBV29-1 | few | SVEGQGAAQY
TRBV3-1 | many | ASSQSPEVVYEQY
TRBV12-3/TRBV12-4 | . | ASSRTQEESNEKLF
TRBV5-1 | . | ASSRRTRQGSEAF
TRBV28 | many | ASSLGQGAPDTIY
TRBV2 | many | ASSAGLVSYEQY
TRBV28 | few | ASSYFQGIGQDQPQH
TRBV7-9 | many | ASSLVPSHEETQY
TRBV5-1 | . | ASSLGPQEFSYEQY
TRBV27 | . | ASSLRSSGRNEQY
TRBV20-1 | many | SARGPANEQF
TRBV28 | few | ASSQRGYNSPLH
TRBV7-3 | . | ASSLSGSDTGELF
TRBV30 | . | AWSIGGPEETQY
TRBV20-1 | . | SAKREIKDTQY
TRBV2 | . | ASSVRTGSNQPQH
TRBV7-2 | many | ASSLAGLMGYGYT
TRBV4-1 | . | ASSQGDGMGSTDTQY
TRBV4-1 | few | ASSQRDTLKPDTQY
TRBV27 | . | ASSFGGQRNSPLH
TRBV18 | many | ASSTEWAEAF
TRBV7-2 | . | ASSKRLAQPQH
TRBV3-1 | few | ASSPQLAGAGGELF
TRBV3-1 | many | ASSQPGRGDLYEQY
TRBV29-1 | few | SVGLAGESTGELF
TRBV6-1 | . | ASRRDRARGETQY